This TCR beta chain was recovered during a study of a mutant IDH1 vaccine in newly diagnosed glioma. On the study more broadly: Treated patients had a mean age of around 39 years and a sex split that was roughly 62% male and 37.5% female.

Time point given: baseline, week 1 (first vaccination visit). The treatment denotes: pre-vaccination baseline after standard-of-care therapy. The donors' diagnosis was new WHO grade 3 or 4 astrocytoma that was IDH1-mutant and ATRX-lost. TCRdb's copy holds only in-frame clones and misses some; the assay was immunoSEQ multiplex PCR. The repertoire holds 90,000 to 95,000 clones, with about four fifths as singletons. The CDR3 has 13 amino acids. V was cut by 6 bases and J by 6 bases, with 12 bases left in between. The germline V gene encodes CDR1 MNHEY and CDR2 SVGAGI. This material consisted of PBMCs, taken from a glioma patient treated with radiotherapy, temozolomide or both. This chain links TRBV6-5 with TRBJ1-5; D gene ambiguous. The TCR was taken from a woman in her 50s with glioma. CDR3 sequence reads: CASRYNKGQPQHF. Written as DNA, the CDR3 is TGTGCCAGCAGGTATAACAAGGGTCAGCCCCAGCATTTT.